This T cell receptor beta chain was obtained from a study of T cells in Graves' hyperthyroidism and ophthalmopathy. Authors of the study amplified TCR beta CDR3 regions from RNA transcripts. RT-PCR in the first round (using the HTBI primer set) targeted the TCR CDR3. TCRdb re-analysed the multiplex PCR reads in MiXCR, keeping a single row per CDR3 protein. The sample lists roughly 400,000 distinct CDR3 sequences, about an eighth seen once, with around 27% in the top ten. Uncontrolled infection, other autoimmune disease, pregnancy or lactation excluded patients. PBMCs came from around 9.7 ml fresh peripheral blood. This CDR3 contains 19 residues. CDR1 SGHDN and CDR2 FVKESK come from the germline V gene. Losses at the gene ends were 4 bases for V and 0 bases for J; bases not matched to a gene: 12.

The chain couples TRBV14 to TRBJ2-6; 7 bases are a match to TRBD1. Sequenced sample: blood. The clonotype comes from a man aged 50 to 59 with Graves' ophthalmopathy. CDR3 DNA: TGTGCCAGCAGCCTCTTGGGACAGACCCTCCACTCTGGGGCCAACGTCCTGACTTTC. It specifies CASSLLGQTLHSGANVLTF.